This T cell receptor beta chain is from a study of CD8+ T cells in alopecia areata. Study overall: Treated patients were given 5 to 10 mg oral tofacitinib twice daily. For 6 to 18 months, tofacitinib was taken, and 6 months off drug followed.

The treatment was: oral pan-JAK inhibitor, 5-10 mg twice daily. Collection of lesional scalp punch biopsies and peripheral blood was performed in alopecia areata patients. V was trimmed by 0 bases and J by 7 bases, leaving 9 bases between them. The CDR3 runs to 14 residues. Germline assignment: CDR1 MGHRA and CDR2 YSYEKL. Sequencing templates came from extracted RNA that was reverse transcribed into cDNA. Some clones are missing from TCRdb's copy, which holds only in-frame ones; the method was immunoSEQ multiplex PCR. The table includes some 19,000 clones, around 60% detected once. As regards this clone: Its antigen is not known.

Findings and limits, study-wide: Significant decreases in scalp clonality and expanded CD8+ clones followed tofacitinib treatment. With tofacitinib ongoing, many expanded lesional clones persisted in both scalp and blood.

V and J are TRBV4-1 and TRBJ2-2; no clear D gene. The receptor's source is a human donor with alopecia areata. Sample: skin, taken at week 4, from a patient treated with tofacitinib. In DNA form, the CDR3 reads TGCGCCAGCAGCCAAGATGCAAGGGTCGGGGAGCTGTTTTTT. Protein: CASSQDARVGELFF.